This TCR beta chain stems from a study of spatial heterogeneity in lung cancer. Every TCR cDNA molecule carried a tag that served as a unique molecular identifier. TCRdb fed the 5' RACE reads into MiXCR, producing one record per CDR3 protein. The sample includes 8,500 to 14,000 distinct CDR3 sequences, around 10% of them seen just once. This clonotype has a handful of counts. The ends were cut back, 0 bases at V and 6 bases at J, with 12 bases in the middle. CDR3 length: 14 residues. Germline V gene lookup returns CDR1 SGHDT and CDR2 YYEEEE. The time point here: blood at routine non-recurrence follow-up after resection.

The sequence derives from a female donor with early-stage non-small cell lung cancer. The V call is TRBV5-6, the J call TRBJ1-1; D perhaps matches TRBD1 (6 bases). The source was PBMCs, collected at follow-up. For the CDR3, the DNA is TGTGCCAGCAGCTTGGGTTGGGGGCTGGCTGAAGCTTTCTTT. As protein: CASSLGWGLAEAFF.